This TCR beta chain was profiled in a study of regulatory T cells in long-lasting Graves disease. The sample holds many counts of this clonotype. Arm-PCR of CDR3 regions and iRepertoire HTBI primers were the basis on which TCR beta libraries were built. TCRdb itself ran the multiplex PCR reads through MiXCR, one entry per CDR3 protein. The sample carries about 540,000 distinct CDR3 sequences, about 13% recorded once. The CDR3 loop spans 16 amino acids. J gave up 5 bases and V 5 bases, and 14 bases lay outside the gene matches. Germline V gives CDR1 SGHTA, CDR2 FQGNSA. Time point given: newly diagnosed GD, antithyroid drugs for less than 3 months. Following extraction of RNA from PBMCs, that RNA was used to make the TCR library. These sequences were also reported in another study, on T cells in Graves' hyperthyroidism and ophthalmopathy. From that second work: Researchers ran a first-round RT-PCR on the TCR CDR3 using the HTBI primer set.

The starting material was peripheral blood mononuclear cells (PBMCs), obtained at new diagnosis, from a patient treated with antithyroid drugs. This clonotype was sampled from a man aged 25 to 45 with Graves disease. V gene TRBV7-2 combines with J gene TRBJ1-1, with TRBD1 identical over 7 bases. The CDR3 nucleotides read TGTGCCAGCAGCCTAAAGGGGGCAGGGGGACATACTGAAGCTTTCTTT. Protein: CASSLKGAGGHTEAFF.